Presented here are 30 T cell receptor beta chains from one specimen sequenced in a study of T cell clones after liver transplantation. The repertoire was sequenced with immunoSEQ multiplex PCR; TCRdb's copy has only in-frame clones and lacks some. The table has around 43,000 clones, around 84% seen once. The specimen comprised CD4+ T cells from blood, sampled 24 months after liver transplant. The origin of the receptors is a human patient who received a liver transplant. A share of the T cells may be of graft donor origin.

The genes are TRBV7-5 and TRBJ2-3. TRBV7-5 is a pseudogene locus. This CDR3 has 10 amino acids. CDR3 in amino acids: CVRSLGAQYF. In nucleotides, the CDR3 is TGTGTCAGAAGCTTAGGGGCGCAGTATTTT.

The chain recombines TRBV6-1 with TRBJ1-5, with D tentatively TRBD1 (5 bases). V lost 7 bases and J 5 bases, leaving 12 bases between the germline ends. Germline assignment: CDR1 MNHNS and CDR2 SASEGT. The CDR3 runs to 13 residues. The CDR3: CASNGGGDQPQHF. CDR3 nucleotides: TGTGCCAGCAACGGGGGGGGAGATCAGCCCCAGCATTTT.

The chain has TRBV4-3 and TRBJ2-4; D is ambiguous. There are 14 residues in the CDR3. Germline assignment: CDR1 LGHNA and CDR2 YSLEER. The V end was cut by 0 bases, the J end by 6 bases, with 9 bases between. In DNA, the CDR3 is TGCGCCAGCAGCCAAGATGTTCGCGGAAACATTCAGTACTTC. This gives the protein CASSQDVRGNIQYF.

CDR3 amino acids: CVAVAGGEWYQETQYF. The CDR3 DNA is TGTGTAGCTGTGGCAGGGGGCGAGTGGTACCAAGAGACCCAGTACTTC. The V call is TRBV7-8, the J call TRBJ2-5; 8 bases align to TRBD1. CDR1 and CDR2 (germline): SGHVS, FQNEAQ. The CDR3 is 16 amino acids. Full variable domain (missing parts from reference TRBV7-8 and TRBJ2-5): GAGVSQSPRYKVAKRGQDVALRCDPISGHVSLFWYQQALGQGPEFLTYFQNEAQLDKSGLPSDRFFAERPEGSVSTLKIQRTQQEDSAVYLCVAVAGGEWYQETQYFGPGTRLLVL.

The chain employs TRBV15 and TRBJ1-1; 8 bases are a match to TRBD1. CDR3 length: 16 residues. CDR1 and CDR2 (germline): LNHNV, YYDKDF (reference sequence). V gave up 1 base and J gave up 11 bases; unmatched junction bases: 15. The CDR3 DNA is TGTGCCACCAGCAGAGCTTTTGGACAGGGAGGTTTGGGGGCTTTCTTT. Its protein is CATSRAFGQGGLGAFF.

This CDR3 is CASSGTLYNSPLHF. CDR3 in DNA: TGTGCCAGCAGTGGGACACTCTATAATTCACCCCTCCACTTT. The gene calls are TRBV2 and TRBJ1-6; weak D call: TRBD1 (5 bases). There are 14 residues in the CDR3. V was trimmed by 4 bases and J by 3 bases, leaving 7 bases between them. Germline V CDR1 and CDR2: SNHLY, FYNNEI.

The chain couples TRBV7-3 to TRBJ2-6; 12 bases agree with TRBD2. The junction had 11 bases not matched to a gene; V was cut back by 4 bases and J by 4 bases. The germline CDR1 and CDR2 sequences are SGHTA and FQGTGA. The CDR3 covers 19 residues. CDR3 DNA: TGTGCCAGCAGCTCGGCTCCGGGACTAGCGGGCTCAGGGGCCAACGTCCTGACTTTC. Protein sequence: CASSSAPGLAGSGANVLTF.

The V gene is TRBV5-1, the J gene TRBJ2-7, with D tentatively TRBD1 or TRBD2 (5 bases each). The CDR3 totals 14 residues. Germline V gene lookup returns CDR1 SGHRS and CDR2 YFSETQ. Deletions cut 3 bases from V and 6 bases from J, with 16 bases between. CDR3 residues: CASSSRDGPGEQYF. The CDR3 nucleotides read TGCGCCAGCAGCTCTAGGGACGGGCCTGGCGAGCAGTACTTC.

This clone was seen a single time. The gene calls are TRBV7-9 and TRBJ2-2; no clear D. CDR1 is SEHNR, CDR2 FQNEAQ, per germline (reference sequence). V was shortened by 7 bases and J by 5 bases, with 14 bases between the two germline ends. CDR3 length: 14 residues. CDR3 nucleotide sequence: TGTGCCAGCACCCCCTATGGGTTAACCGGGGAGCTGTTTTTT. Amino acid sequence: CASTPYGLTGELFF.

This clone is a singleton in its sample. The genes are TRBV5-1 and TRBJ2-2, with unresolved D. V dropped 2 bases and J dropped 2 bases, with 7 bases sitting between them. The CDR3 loop spans 14 amino acids. CDR1 is SGHRS and CDR2 is YFSETQ in the germline V gene. The CDR3 protein is CASSFSFNTGELFF. The DNA of the CDR3 is TGCGCCAGCAGCTTCTCATTCAACACCGGGGAGCTGTTTTTT.

The chain carries TRBV5-1 and TRBJ2-3, with unresolved D. There are 15 residues in the CDR3. V lost 3 bases and J lost 3, with 14 bases in between. From germline, CDR1 is SGHRS and CDR2 YFSETQ. This chain's CDR3 is CASSSSQSVTDTQYF. CDR3 bases: TGCGCCAGCAGCTCTTCCCAATCCGTTACAGATACGCAGTATTTT. Drawing the rest from reference TRBV5-1 and TRBJ2-3, the complete variable domain is KAGVTQTPRYLIKTRGQQVTLSCSPISGHRSVSWYQQTPGQGLQFLFEYFSETQRNKGNFPGRFSGRQFSNSRSEMNVSTLELGDSALYLCASSSSQSVTDTQYFGPGTRLTVL.

The rearrangement links TRBV5-6 to TRBJ2-3; no firm D call. Trimming stripped 4 bases from V and 4 bases from J, with 13 bases between. The CDR3 consists of 14 residues. Germline V gives CDR1 SGHDT, CDR2 YYEEEE. The CDR3 is CASSPPTGADTQYF. The CDR3 DNA reads as TGTGCCAGCAGCCCACCGACCGGCGCAGATACGCAGTATTTT.

The V gene is TRBV7-2, the J gene TRBJ2-2; either TRBD1 or TRBD2 may supply D (5 bases each). Deletions cut 10 bases from V and 7 bases from J, with 22 bases between. CDR1 is SGHTA and CDR2 is FQGNSA in the germline V gene. This CDR3 comprises 15 residues. CDR3 DNA: TGTGCCATCCGGCAACGGCGAGGGGCAAACGGGGAGCTGTTTTTT. As protein: CAIRQRRGANGELFF.

The V and J genes are TRBV4-1 and TRBJ2-3; 11 bases align to TRBD2. This CDR3 region has 17 residues. Germline CDR1 and CDR2: MGHRA and YSYEKL. With V trimmed by 2 bases and J by 4 bases, 8 bases remained unmatched. The CDR3 region is CASSQKLAGEESDTQYF. CDR3 coding DNA: TGCGCCAGCAGCCAAAAACTAGCGGGAGAGGAGTCAGATACGCAGTATTTT.

The table lists this clone with a few counts. This sequence joins TRBV6-5 and TRBJ2-7, with 9 positions matching TRBD1. Per germline, CDR1 MNHEY and CDR2 SVGAGI. Unmatched junction bases numbered 8, after V lost 4 bases and J lost 1 base. The CDR3 runs to 16 residues. CDR3 coding DNA: TGTGCCAGCAGTTCGCGCCGGACAGGGGTGTCCTACGAGCAGTACTTC. Translated, it gives CASSSRRTGVSYEQYF.

The rearrangement links TRBV15 to TRBJ2-1; 10 bases match TRBD2. This CDR3 has 16 residues. The V gene end was trimmed by 0 bases and the J gene end by 4 bases; junction bases not matched to a gene: 3. Germline CDR1 and CDR2: LNHNV and YYDKDF (reference sequence). CDR3 nucleotide sequence: TGTGCCACCAGCAGAGATAATAGCGGGGGGTACAATGAGCAGTTCTTC. This gives the protein CATSRDNSGGYNEQFF.

The chain combines TRBV6-5 with TRBJ2-7; 10 nucleotides agree with TRBD2. The CDR3 consists of 15 residues. The J segment lost 3 bases and the V segment lost 9 bases, leaving 11 bases of the junction unmatched. Germline V gene data show CDR1 as MNHEY and CDR2 as SVGAGI. The CDR3 loop is CARGPEREGDYEQYF. The CDR3 DNA sequence: TGTGCCAGGGGCCCCGAGCGGGAGGGGGACTACGAGCAGTACTTC.

V gene TRBV19 combines with J gene TRBJ2-7; D is possibly TRBD2 (7 bases). Germline V gene lookup returns CDR1 LNHDA and CDR2 SQIVND (reference sequence). The CDR3 contains 14 residues. Trimming cost V 3 bases and J 7 bases, with 16 bases left between them. The CDR3 sequence is CASSMKAGAAEQYF. CDR3 sequence (DNA): TGTGCCAGTAGTATGAAGGCGGGGGCCGCTGAGCAGTACTTC.

The chain joins TRBV27 to TRBJ2-2; TRBD1 matches at 8 bases. The CDR3 is 14 amino acids. Germline values: CDR1 MNHEY, CDR2 SMNVEV (reference sequence). The junction had 5 bases not matched to a gene; V was cut back by 10 bases and J by 1 base. The CDR3 sequence is CAIAGTGNTGELFF. The CDR3 DNA follows: TGTGCCATTGCCGGGACAGGGAACACCGGGGAGCTGTTTTTT.

In nucleotides, the CDR3 is TGTGCCAGCAGCCCTGCGGGACAGGGCAGAAACACCATATATTTT. Protein: CASSPAGQGRNTIYF. V gene TRBV5-4 combines with J gene TRBJ1-3, with TRBD1 matching over 9 bases. With 4 bases clipped from V and 5 bases from J, the junction kept 7 bases outside the gene matches. Germline V CDR1 and CDR2: SGHNT, YYREEE (reference sequence). The CDR3 is made up of 15 amino acids.

V gene TRBV5-1 combines with J gene TRBJ1-1, with D unclear. Trimming pared 0 bases from V and 7 bases from J, leaving 13 bases between. Germline V gives CDR1 SGHRS, CDR2 YFSETQ. The CDR3 totals 14 residues. CDR3 sequence: CASSLGTRGGEAFF. The CDR3 DNA follows: TGCGCCAGCAGCTTGGGAACACGAGGCGGTGAAGCTTTCTTT. Using reference TRBV5-1 and TRBJ1-1 for the parts outside the CDR3, the full variable domain is KAGVTQTPRYLIKTRGQQVTLSCSPISGHRSVSWYQQTPGQGLQFLFEYFSETQRNKGNFPGRFSGRQFSNSRSEMNVSTLELGDSALYLCASSLGTRGGEAFFGQGTRLTVV.

V gene TRBV7-2 combines with J gene TRBJ1-4; 10 bases line up with TRBD1. The germline V gene has CDR1 SGHTA and CDR2 FQGNSA. The junction had 4 bases not matched to a gene; V was cut back by 1 base and J by 8 bases. This CDR3 is built from 15 residues. CDR3 protein: CASSLDGTGAEKLFF. In nucleotides, the CDR3 is TGTGCCAGCAGCTTAGACGGGACAGGGGCCGAAAAACTGTTTTTT.

The J gene is TRBJ2-5, the V gene TRBV5-1, with D tentatively TRBD2 (6 bases). Matching the DNA end better, TRBJ2-7 makes the J call doubtful. Germline V gene data show CDR1 as SGHRS and CDR2 as YFSETQ. This CDR3 has 14 residues. The CDR3 DNA reads as TGCGCCAGCAGCTTGGGGGAGGCACGCTACGAGCAGTACTTC. Encoded protein: CASSLGEARYEQYF.

The J gene is TRBJ1-1, the V gene TRBV6-5; D ambiguous. The CDR3 loop spans 14 amino acids. From germline, CDR1 is MNHEY and CDR2 SVGAGI. Trimming pared 1 base from V and 1 base from J, leaving 7 bases between. CDR3 amino acids: CASSYLAANTEAFF. DNA for the CDR3: TGTGCCAGCAGTTACTTGGCAGCGAACACTGAAGCTTTCTTT.

The chain employs TRBV4-3 and TRBJ1-1; 8 positions agree with TRBD1. The CDR3 spans 20 residues. With V trimmed by 1 base and J by 4 bases, 20 bases remained unmatched. The germline gives CDR1 LGHNA, CDR2 YSLEER. CDR3 amino acids: CASSQGWGLGQGYGGTEAFF. CDR3 in DNA: TGCGCCAGCAGCCAAGGATGGGGTTTAGGACAGGGTTATGGCGGCACTGAAGCTTTCTTT.

The chain couples TRBV6-1 to TRBJ2-1; no clear D. The ends were cut back, 8 bases at V and 7 bases at J, with 18 bases in the middle. The V gene's germline CDR1 is MNHNS and CDR2 SASEGT. The CDR3 extends over 14 amino acids. In nucleotides, the CDR3 is TGTGCCAGCTCCCTTACGCCGGCACTAAATGAGCAGTTCTTC. It codes for CASSLTPALNEQFF.

CDR3 amino acids: CASGLFRTRDTGELFF. Written as DNA, the CDR3 is TGTGCTAGTGGGCTCTTCCGGACTAGGGACACCGGGGAGCTGTTTTTT. The V gene is TRBV12-5, the J gene TRBJ2-2; 7 bases are a match to TRBD2. Trimming cost V 6 bases and J 3 bases; bases outside gene matches: 10. The CDR3 contains 16 residues. The germline CDR1 and CDR2 sequences are LGHNT and FRNRAP.

This chain links TRBV19 with TRBJ2-7; 10 positions match TRBD2. V shed 5 bases, J shed 3 bases, and the junction held 4 bases outside the gene matches. The CDR3 covers 14 residues. Germline CDR1 LNHDA, CDR2 SQIVND (reference sequence). CDR3 coding DNA: TGTGCCAGTAGTCTAAGCGGGAGGGGCTACGAGCAGTACTTC. Protein: CASSLSGRGYEQYF.

This chain joins TRBV15 and TRBJ2-3, with D tentatively TRBD1 (5 bases). CDR1 is LNHNV and CDR2 is YYDKDF in the germline V gene (reference sequence). This CDR3 has 15 residues. V was shortened by 0 bases and J by 2 bases, with 9 bases between the two germline ends. The CDR3 DNA reads as TGTGCCACCAGCAGAGATTTTGGGGCCACAGATACGCAGTATTTT. Protein product: CATSRDFGATDTQYF.

The chain uses TRBV10-3 and TRBJ1-5; 10 bases fit TRBD1. In germline, CDR1 is ENHRY, CDR2 SYGVKD. V shed 3 bases and J 7 bases; nucleotides not matched to a gene: 6. The CDR3 runs to 15 residues. Here the CDR3 reads CAISERTGGDQPQHF. The CDR3 region has the DNA TGTGCCATCAGTGAACGGACAGGGGGAGACCAGCCCCAGCATTTT.